The clone carrying this T cell receptor (beta chain) was observed a handful of times. The ends lost 2 bases at V and 4 bases at J; junction bases unmatched: 21. Germline V gene sequence: CDR1 SGHRS, CDR2 YFSETQ. The CDR3 extends over 19 amino acids. Unique molecular identifiers were used in preparing the TCRbeta library. In TCRdb, the PCR reads were re-called with MiXCR into one record per CDR3 protein. The sample yields some 300,000 distinct CDR3 sequences, approximately 10% seen once. This sample was included in a study of T-cell reconstitution after alpha-beta-depleted transplantation in children. The sequence was collected from a human donor who donated a stem cell graft to a child with acute lymphoblastic leukemia. The starting material was PBMCs from the stem cell graft donor, obtained from the stem cell graft. This chain joins TRBV5-1 and TRBJ2-7; 7 bases fit TRBD1. The CDR3 nucleotides are TGCGCCAGCAGCTTTGGGTCCCTCTTCACAGGGGCGTCTCAATACGAGCAGTACTTC. This codes for CASSFGSLFTGASQYEQYF.